This entry features one T cell receptor (beta chain) sequence. This sample is part of a study of cytomegalovirus exposure and HLA in healthy donors. The study ran its PCR with 60 Vbeta and 13 Jbeta primers. Libraries were prepared by immunoSEQ multiplex PCR; TCRdb keeps only in-frame clonotypes and omits some of them. Found here are about 150,000 clones, about 70% of them singletons; the top ten hold 2.5% to 3%. After removal of 0 bases from V and 6 bases from J, the junction contained 8 bases not matched to a gene. This CDR3 is built from 15 residues. From germline, CDR1 is LGHNA and CDR2 YSLEER. The receptor was derived from a man between 18 and 35 years old in good health and CMV-seronegative. The source material was PBMCs. The chain employs TRBV4-3 and TRBJ2-7, with 7 nucleotides matching TRBD1. In DNA, the CDR3 is TGCGCCAGCAGCCAAGATTACAGGGGAAGCGGCGAGCAGTACTTC. Translation gives CASSQDYRGSGEQYF.